The 9 T cell receptor beta chains in this list originate from one sample, sequenced in a study of cytomegalovirus exposure and HLA in healthy donors. Primers: 60 Vbeta forward and 13 Jbeta reverse. Here immunoSEQ multiplex PCR was the method, and the copy in TCRdb shows in-frame clones only, minus some. This table has about 150,000 clones, about 64% appearing once. The sequenced sample was PBMCs. The receptors were sampled from a woman aged 55-69 years in good health and CMV-seropositive.

The chain recombines TRBV15 with TRBJ2-3, with 8 positions matching TRBD2. V lost 5 bases to trimming and J lost 0 bases; unmatched junction nucleotides: 7. The germline CDR1 and CDR2 sequences are LNHNV and YYDKDF (reference sequence). The CDR3 is made up of 16 amino acids. CDR3 sequence reads: CATSRGLAESTDTQYF. The DNA of the CDR3 is TGTGCCACCAGCCGCGGACTAGCCGAAAGCACAGATACGCAGTATTTT. The full variable domain, completed using reference TRBV15 and TRBJ2-3, is DAMVIQNPRYQVTQFGKPVTLSCSQTLNHNVMYWYQQKSSQAPKLLFHYYDKDFNNEADTPDNFQSRRPNTSFCFLDIRSPGLGDTAMYLCATSRGLAESTDTQYFGPGTRLTVL.

The chain uses TRBV2 and TRBJ2-1; the D gene is possibly TRBD2 (6 bases). V was cut by 2 bases and J by 0 bases, with 8 bases left in between. This CDR3 is 15 amino acids long. Germline values: CDR1 SNHLY, CDR2 FYNNEI. CDR3 sequence reads: CASSEQRASYNEQFF. CDR3 sequence (DNA): TGTGCCAGCAGTGAACAGCGGGCCTCCTACAATGAGCAGTTCTTC.

The chain combines TRBV20-1 with TRBJ1-2; D ambiguous. The CDR3 is 11 residues long. Looked up from germline, CDR1 is DFQATT and CDR2 is SNEGSKA (reference sequence). V was shortened by 5 bases and J by 1 base, with 5 bases between the two germline ends. This CDR3 is CSAYNNYGYTF. The CDR3 nucleotides are TGCAGTGCTTATAATAACTATGGCTACACCTTC.

The rearrangement uses TRBV9 and TRBJ1-4, with 9 bases lining up with TRBD1. The CDR3 contains 15 residues. Germline lookup yields CDR1 SGDLS and CDR2 YYNGEE. Losses at the gene ends were 2 bases for V and 10 bases for J; bases not matched to a gene: 9. CDR3 DNA sequence: TGTGCCAGCAGCGTTGGACAGGGGTCGTTTGGAAAACTGTTTTTT. It translates to CASSVGQGSFGKLFF.

V usage is TRBV28 and J usage is TRBJ1-1; no reliable D call. The CDR3 totals 12 residues. The V end lost 3 bases, the J end lost 3 bases, and 5 bases lay between the germline ends. The V gene's germline CDR1 is MDHEN and CDR2 SYDVKM. DNA of the CDR3: TGTGCCAGCAGTTTGGCATACACTGAAGCTTTCTTT. It is translated as CASSLAYTEAFF.

This chain uses TRBV5-4 with TRBJ2-3, with TRBD2 identical over 8 bases. The V and J ends lost 5 bases and 4 bases, in that order; junction bases with no gene match: 9. The CDR3 runs to 15 residues. Germline CDR1 reads SGHNT; CDR2 reads YYREEE (reference sequence). The CDR3 DNA sequence: TGTGCCAGCAGTCGAAGCAGCGGGAGCGCAGATACGCAGTATTTT. This sequence encodes CASSRSSGSADTQYF.

The chain uses TRBV7-2 and TRBJ1-5; D is possibly TRBD1 (6 bases). Germline loops: CDR1 SGHTA, CDR2 FQGNSA. V gave up 5 bases and J gave up 3 bases, with 17 bases separating them. The CDR3 is 16 amino acids. CDR3 DNA sequence: TGTGCCAGCAGCAACCGGGACAAAGGATACAATCAGCCCCAGCATTTT. Its protein product is CASSNRDKGYNQPQHF.

The chain has TRBV10-3 and TRBJ1-5; 9 nucleotides agree with TRBD1. V dropped 4 bases and J dropped 7; count of bases not matched to a gene: 2. This CDR3 is 13 amino acids long. Germline CDR1 reads ENHRY; CDR2 reads SYGVKD. CDR3 bases: TGTGCCATCAGTGGGGACAGGGACCAGCCCCAGCATTTT. Amino acids: CAISGDRDQPQHF.

A few counts support this clone. J is TRBJ2-3 and V is TRBV7-2; D is unclear. Germline CDR1 SGHTA, CDR2 FQGNSA. Trimming took 6 bases from V and 0 from J, leaving 4 bases between them. The CDR3 loop spans 12 amino acids. In nucleotides, the CDR3 is TGTGCCAGCAGACAGAGCACAGATACGCAGTATTTT. The encoded protein is CASRQSTDTQYF.